The T cell receptor beta chain under discussion was sequenced for a study of T cell repertoires in cytomegalovirus infection. About the study: CMV epitopes used comprised recently identified HLA-C-restricted ones and well-studied HLA-B-restricted ones. Indications came from public TCR beta signatures; they pointed to CMV infection and to a matching HLA type. Study observations and caveats: The ex vivo response was dominated by HLA-C-restricted CMV-specific TCR beta clonotypes.

TCRdb reanalysed the reads using MiXCR and keeps one entry per CDR3 protein. The top ten hold approximately 12% of the sample, which has about 310,000 distinct CDR3 sequences, more than 20% seen once. In the case of this clonotype: What it binds is not known. The junction shows a germline mismatch at one end, possibly a read error.

CDR1 and CDR2 from the germline V gene are SGHTA and FQGNSA. CDR3 length equals 12 residues. The source was cultured PBMCs, collected from culture after CMV antigen stimulation. The gene calls are TRBV7-2 and TRBJ2-3; 10 bases line up with TRBD2. The sequence came from a human donor in good health (CMV status not recorded). Some clones in this sample may be carry-over from other donors' samples. The CDR3 sequence: CASSTLAGVHHF. DNA of the CDR3: TGTGCCAGCAGCACCCTAGCGGGAGTGCACCATTTT.